These 25 T cell receptor beta chains originate from one sample sequenced in a study of blood T cell repertoires in COVID-19. The data were produced by immunoSEQ multiplex PCR, yet TCRdb's version contains in-frame clones alone and is incomplete. Of about 180,000 clones listed, 83% are singletons. Sequencing input: peripheral blood. These receptors were taken from a human donor in a cohort sampled during active COVID-19.

This clone was picked up a small number of times. The CDR3 region has the DNA TGTGCCAGCAGCCGGGACAGGGGACAGCACGAGCAGTACTTC. Protein sequence: CASSRDRGQHEQYF. This rearrangement joins TRBV7-2 to TRBJ2-7, with 10 bases identical to TRBD1. The trim removed 5 bases at V and 5 bases at J, leaving 6 bases unmatched. The CDR3 consists of 14 residues. The germline gives CDR1 SGHTA, CDR2 FQGNSA.

This clone was counted only a few times. The chain couples TRBV7-9 to TRBJ2-7; weak D call: TRBD1 (6 bases). V dropped 5 bases and J dropped 0 bases, with 8 bases sitting between them. Germline V lookup: CDR1 SEHNR, CDR2 FQNEAQ (reference sequence). CDR3 length: 13 amino acids. CDR3 protein: CASSNRVSYEQYF. The CDR3 coding sequence is TGTGCCAGCAGCAACAGGGTCTCCTACGAGCAGTACTTC.

This chain joins TRBV6-5 and TRBJ1-1, with D perhaps matching TRBD1 (6 bases). Trimming took 7 bases from V and 3 from J, leaving 12 bases between them. The CDR3 runs to 13 residues. The V gene's germline CDR1 is MNHEY and CDR2 SVGAGI. The CDR3 loop is CASNQGRDTEAFF. The CDR3 DNA reads as TGTGCCAGCAACCAGGGGAGGGACACTGAAGCTTTCTTT.

This chain joins TRBV6-2 or TRBV6-3 and TRBJ2-7; TRBD2 matches 13 bases. This CDR3 comprises 18 residues. V lost 2 bases, J lost 6 bases, and 13 bases stayed unmatched. Germline CDR1 is MNHEY and CDR2 is SVGEGT. CDR3 DNA: TGTGCCAGCAGTTACCACCGGACTAGCGGGAGACCGTTGGGCGAGCAGTACTTC. Residues: CASSYHRTSGRPLGEQYF.

The chain uses TRBV13 and TRBJ2-7; TRBD2 matches at 12 bases. Per germline, CDR1 PRHDT and CDR2 FYEKMQ (reference sequence). The CDR3 spans 16 residues. Losses at the gene ends were 2 bases for V and 4 bases for J; bases not matched to a gene: 6. For the CDR3, the DNA is TGTGCCAGCAGCTTACCTAGCGGGGGGGACGTGTACGAGCAGTACTTC. It translates to CASSLPSGGDVYEQYF.

The rearrangement links TRBV28 to TRBJ2-7; TRBD1 matches 10 bases. With 7 bases clipped from V and 3 bases from J, the junction kept 6 bases outside the gene matches. There are 14 residues in the CDR3. CDR1 MDHEN and CDR2 SYDVKM come from the germline V gene. CDR3 residues: CASIPGQGNYEQYF. The CDR3, as DNA: TGTGCCAGCATCCCGGGACAGGGGAACTACGAGCAGTACTTC.

The rearrangement joins TRBV4-2 to TRBJ2-5, with D possibly matching TRBD1 (6 bases). This CDR3 region has 15 residues. V was trimmed by 0 bases and J by 9 bases, leaving 17 bases between them. Germline values: CDR1 LGHNA, CDR2 YNFKEQ. This CDR3 reads CASSQDLEQPGAQYF. CDR3 DNA sequence: TGTGCCAGCAGCCAAGATTTGGAACAGCCAGGGGCCCAGTACTTC.

This clone was counted once. J is TRBJ2-1 and V is TRBV12-3 or TRBV12-4; D is uncertain. V was cut by 1 base and J by 7 bases, with 5 bases left in between. The CDR3 sequence is 12 residues long. The CDR3 loop is CASSLGVNEQFF. CDR3 coding DNA: TGTGCCAGCAGTTTAGGAGTTAATGAGCAGTTCTTC.

This clone has a handful of counts. This chain links TRBV3-1 (or the pseudogene TRBV3-2) with TRBJ2-2; tentatively, D is TRBD1 (5 bases). Trimming shortened V by 4 bases and J by 7 bases, and 16 bases separated the two germline ends. This CDR3 is built from 15 residues. Germline V gene sequence: CDR1 LGHDT, CDR2 YNNKEL (reference sequence). CDR3 region: CASSLLRGVDGELFF. CDR3 nucleotide sequence: TGTGCCAGCAGCCTCCTAAGGGGCGTGGACGGGGAGCTGTTTTTT.

The CDR3 loop reads CAIGQGATDTQYF. As DNA, the CDR3 is TGTGCCATCGGACAGGGGGCGACAGATACGCAGTATTTT. The chain combines TRBV3-1 (or the pseudogene TRBV3-2) with TRBJ2-3; 11 bases line up with TRBD1. Germline V CDR1 and CDR2: LGHDT, YNNKEL (reference sequence). With V trimmed by 10 bases and J by 3 bases, 3 bases remained unmatched. CDR3 length: 13 amino acids.

This clone showed up just once. The chain joins TRBV18 to TRBJ2-7; the match to TRBD1 covers 8 bases. CDR1 is KGHSH and CDR2 is LQKENI in the germline V gene. The CDR3 runs 16 residues. Trimming cost V 0 bases and J 5 bases; bases outside gene matches: 9. The CDR3 region has the DNA TGTGCCAGCTCACCACCGTTGGCAGGGGGCGTCGACGAGCAGTACTTC. Its protein product is CASSPPLAGGVDEQYF. Full variable domain (outside the CDR3, taken from reference TRBV18 and TRBJ2-7): NAGVMQNPRHLVRRRGQEARLRCSPMKGHSHVYWYRQLPEEGLKFMVYLQKENIIDESGMPKERFSAEFPKEGPSILRIQQVVRGDSAAYFCASSPPLAGGVDEQYFGPGTRLTVT.

This clone was observed a few times. The J gene is TRBJ1-5, the V gene TRBV27; TRBD1 matches 9 bases. Germline CDR1 reads MNHEY; CDR2 reads SMNVEV (reference sequence). This CDR3 is built from 15 residues. With V trimmed by 6 bases and J by 4 bases, 7 bases remained unmatched. CDR3 nucleotide sequence: TGTGCCAGCAGCCCGACAGGGGGAGTGAATCAGCCCCAGCATTTT. Amino acid sequence: CASSPTGGVNQPQHF.

The V call is TRBV4-1, the J call TRBJ1-1, with 7 bases fitting TRBD1. The CDR3 length is 14 residues. CDR1 is MGHRA and CDR2 is YSYEKL in the germline V gene. V shed 0 bases, J shed 4 bases, and the junction held 2 bases outside the gene matches. Written as DNA, the CDR3 is TGCGCCAGCAGCCAAGAGGACAGGTCCACTGAAGCTTTCTTT. Amino acids: CASSQEDRSTEAFF.

This chain uses TRBV5-1 with TRBJ1-2; D might be TRBD1 (6 bases). Trimming shortened V by 0 bases and J by 5 bases, and 14 bases separated the two germline ends. The CDR3 has 15 amino acids. Germline V gives CDR1 SGHRS, CDR2 YFSETQ. CDR3 loop: CASSLAAAGEYGYTF. CDR3 nucleotides: TGCGCCAGCAGCTTGGCCGCGGCAGGGGAGTATGGCTACACCTTC.

V is TRBV9 and J is TRBJ1-4, with 10 bases aligning to TRBD1. V trimming: 0 bases; J trimming: 5 bases; junction bases outside the gene matches: 7. Germline assignment: CDR1 SGDLS and CDR2 YYNGEE. The length of the CDR3 is 17 residues. The CDR3 region has the DNA TGTGCCAGCAGCGTAGGGGACAGGGGCCAAGGCAATGAAAAACTGTTTTTT. Protein sequence: CASSVGDRGQGNEKLFF.

V usage is TRBV5-6 and J usage is TRBJ2-5; 10 bases line up with TRBD1. Per the germline V gene, CDR1 is SGHDT and CDR2 is YYEEEE. The CDR3 runs 14 residues. With 4 bases clipped from V and 4 bases from J, the junction kept 4 bases outside the gene matches. The CDR3 bases are TGTGCCAGCAGCCAGGACAGGGGGACAGAGACCCAGTACTTC. This gives the protein CASSQDRGTETQYF.

The J gene is TRBJ1-2, the V gene TRBV9; 9 positions match TRBD1. The germline V gene encodes CDR1 SGDLS and CDR2 YYNGEE. The length of the CDR3 is 14 residues. V lost 4 bases, J lost 7 bases, and 8 bases stayed unmatched. Here the CDR3 DNA reads TGTGCCAGCAGCTCCCCGGACAGGGGAAGTGGCTACACCTTC. It is translated as CASSSPDRGSGYTF.

The rearrangement links TRBV10-3 to TRBJ2-6; TRBD1 matches 10 bases. The length of the CDR3 is 17 residues. After removal of 2 bases from V and 4 bases from J, the junction contained 5 bases not matched to a gene. CDR1 and CDR2 (germline): ENHRY, SYGVKD. The CDR3 bases are TGTGCCATCAGTGAGGACAGGGGGCTCGGCGGGGCCAACGTCCTGACTTTC. Protein product: CAISEDRGLGGANVLTF.

The chain carries TRBV3-1 (or the pseudogene TRBV3-2) and TRBJ1-2; TRBD1 agrees at 8 bases. This CDR3 has 14 residues. J gave up 3 bases and V 6 bases, and 6 bases lay outside the gene matches. Germline V gene data show CDR1 as LGHDT and CDR2 as YNNKEL (reference sequence). CDR3 bases: TGTGCCAGCAGAGGACAGGGTAACGACTATGGCTACACCTTC. Encoded protein: CASRGQGNDYGYTF.

CDR3 DNA: TGTGCCAGCAGCTTAGGGAGCGGGAACCCCTACGAGCAGTACTTC. Protein sequence: CASSLGSGNPYEQYF. The rearrangement joins TRBV7-2 to TRBJ2-7; 7 nucleotides line up with TRBD2. The germline V gene has CDR1 SGHTA and CDR2 FQGNSA. V dropped 1 base and J dropped 2; count of bases not matched to a gene: 5. The CDR3 contains 15 residues.

CDR3 amino acids: CASSPPGTGSWQPQHF. CDR3 nucleotide sequence: TGTGCCAGCTCACCACCCGGGACAGGGAGCTGGCAGCCCCAGCATTTT. The rearrangement joins TRBV18 to TRBJ1-5; 9 bases fit TRBD1. The J segment lost 7 bases and the V segment lost 0 bases, leaving 7 bases of the junction unmatched. The germline V gene encodes CDR1 KGHSH and CDR2 LQKENI. CDR3 size: 16 residues.

V gene TRBV5-4 combines with J gene TRBJ2-7; possible D gene TRBD1, 5 bases. V dropped 0 bases and J dropped 2 bases, with 12 bases sitting between them. CDR3 length: 15 residues. The germline V gene has CDR1 SGHNT and CDR2 YYREEE (reference sequence). CDR3: CASSLEGAPPYEQYF. In DNA form, the CDR3 reads TGTGCCAGCAGCTTGGAAGGGGCCCCACCCTACGAGCAGTACTTC.

V gene TRBV3-1 (or the pseudogene TRBV3-2) combines with J gene TRBJ2-7; the match to TRBD2 covers 8 bases. The CDR3 sequence is 18 residues long. V shed 1 base, J shed 4 bases, and the junction held 15 bases outside the gene matches. Germline assignment: CDR1 LGHDT and CDR2 YNNKEL (reference sequence). CDR3: CASSQGPQSGSGSYEQYF. In DNA form, the CDR3 reads TGTGCCAGCAGCCAAGGCCCTCAAAGCGGCAGCGGGAGTTACGAGCAGTACTTC.

The V and J genes are TRBV19 and TRBJ1-5, with D hard to call. CDR1 is LNHDA, CDR2 SQIVND, per germline (reference sequence). The CDR3 is 12 residues long. Trimming took off 5 bases at V and 9 bases at J, with 11 bases between the two ends. The CDR3 coding sequence is TGTGCCAGTAGTGACAACCTGGGGCCCCAGCATTTT. Translation: CASSDNLGPQHF.

The chain employs TRBV7-2 and TRBJ1-6, with a possible D match to TRBD1 (6 bases). The V gene lost 2 bases and the J gene lost 0 bases, with 14 bases spanning the gap. The CDR3 loop spans 18 amino acids. Germline values: CDR1 SGHTA, CDR2 FQGNSA. CDR3 sequence: CASSLRDIQSSYNSPLHF. CDR3 DNA sequence: TGTGCCAGCAGCTTACGGGACATCCAGAGCTCCTATAATTCACCCCTCCACTTT.